This TCR beta chain was sequenced during a study of T cells after yellow fever vaccination. Template-switching 5'RACE yielded the TCR cDNA; a universal primer site and UMIs were added in the process. TCRdb re-derived calls from the 5' RACE reads in MiXCR, one entry per CDR3 protein. The sample has about 30,000 distinct CDR3 sequences, over 5.5% seen once; the top ten hold roughly 25%. The germline V gene has CDR1 LNHDA and CDR2 SQIVND (reference sequence). The CDR3 is 14 residues long. V dropped 7 bases and J dropped 2 bases, with 13 bases sitting between them. This clonotype showed up many times. The chain combines TRBV19 with TRBJ2-3; D uncertain. This sequence originates from a man in his thirties or forties who received the YFV17D yellow fever vaccine. Here the sequenced sample was PBMCs, either bulk or a sorted T-cell subset (CD4+, CD8+, memory, or dextramer-sorted; not recorded which), taken on the day of the yellow fever booster vaccination. The CDR3 DNA reads as TGTGCCAGTAATCCATACCTATACACAGATACGCAGTATTTT. The encoded protein is CASNPYLYTDTQYF.